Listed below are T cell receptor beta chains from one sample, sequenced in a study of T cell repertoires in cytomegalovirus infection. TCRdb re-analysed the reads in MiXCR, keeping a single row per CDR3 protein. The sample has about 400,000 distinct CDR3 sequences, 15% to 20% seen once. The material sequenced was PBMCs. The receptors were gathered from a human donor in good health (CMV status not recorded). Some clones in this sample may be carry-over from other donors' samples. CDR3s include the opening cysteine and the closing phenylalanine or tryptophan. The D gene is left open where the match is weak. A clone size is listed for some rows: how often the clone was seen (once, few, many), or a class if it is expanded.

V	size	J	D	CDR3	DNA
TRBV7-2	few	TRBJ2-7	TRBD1	CASSRTGLAYEQYF	TGTGCCAGCAGCAGGACAGGGCTGGCGTACGAGCAGTACTTC
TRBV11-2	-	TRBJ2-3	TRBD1	CASSTLRVKGAKDTQYF	TGTGCCAGCAGCACCCTCCGGGTGAAGGGGGCAAAGGATACGCAGTATTTT
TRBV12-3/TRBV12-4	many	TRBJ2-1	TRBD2	CASRAGPYNEQFF	TGTGCCTCGAGAGCGGGGCCCTACAATGAGCAGTTCTTC
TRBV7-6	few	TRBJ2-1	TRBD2	CASSLSIFASGWDEQFF	TGTGCCAGCAGCTTAAGTATTTTCGCTAGCGGATGGGATGAGCAGTTCTTC
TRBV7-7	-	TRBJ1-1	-	CASSRWSRPGGNTEAFF	TGTGCCAGCAGCCGATGGAGCCGGCCGGGGGGGAACACTGAAGCTTTCTTT
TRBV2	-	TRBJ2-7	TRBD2	CASRGRTSGSYEQYF	TGTGCCAGCAGGGGCCGGACTAGCGGATCCTACGAGCAGTACTTC
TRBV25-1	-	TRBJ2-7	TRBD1	CASSAPGGYEQYF	TGTGCCAGCAGTGCTCCAGGGGGCTACGAGCAGTACTTC
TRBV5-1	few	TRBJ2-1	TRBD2	CASSLVIAGANEQFF	TGCGCCAGCAGCTTGGTAATAGCGGGGGCCAATGAGCAGTTCTTC
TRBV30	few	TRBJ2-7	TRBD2	CAWRTGGNSYEQYF	TGTGCCTGGAGAACGGGAGGAAACTCCTACGAGCAGTACTTC
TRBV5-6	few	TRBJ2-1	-	CASSLVRWGGNNEQFF	TGTGCCAGCAGCTTGGTGAGGTGGGGGGGCAACAATGAGCAGTTCTTC
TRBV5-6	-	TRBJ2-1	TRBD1	CASSLYDRQGYNEQFF	TGTGCCAGCAGCTTGTACGATCGACAGGGTTACAATGAGCAGTTCTTC
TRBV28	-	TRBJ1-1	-	CASSYAGSVAFF	TGTGCCAGCAGCTACGCAGGGTCCGTCGCTTTCTTT
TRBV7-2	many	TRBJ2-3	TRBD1	CASSLGGSGQYHTDTQYF	TGTGCCAGCAGCTTGGGTGGGTCGGGACAGTACCACACAGATACGCAGTATTTT
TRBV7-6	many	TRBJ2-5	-	CASSLGYRQETQYF	TGTGCCAGCAGCTTAGGTTACAGGCAAGAGACCCAGTACTTC
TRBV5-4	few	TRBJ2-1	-	CASHDPVSSYNEQFF	TGTGCCAGCCATGACCCGGTAAGCTCCTACAATGAGCAGTTCTTC
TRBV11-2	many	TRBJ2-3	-	CASIHRTGDTQYF	TGTGCCAGTATACACCGAACCGGAGATACGCAGTATTTT
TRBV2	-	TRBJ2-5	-	CASGGTITF	TGTGCCAGCGGAGGGACGATAACCTTC
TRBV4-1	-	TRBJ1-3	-	CASSPWGAGNTIYF	TGCGCCAGCAGCCCATGGGGGGCTGGAAACACCATATATTTT
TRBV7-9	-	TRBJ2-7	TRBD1	CASSRGQAPYEEYF	TGTGCCAGCAGCCGGGGACAGGCTCCCTACGAGGAGTACTTC
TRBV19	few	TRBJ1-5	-	CASSILIGDQPQHF	TGTGCCAGTAGTATCCTGATTGGCGATCAGCCCCAGCATTTT
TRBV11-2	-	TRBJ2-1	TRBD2	CASSHRLGLGNEQFF	TGTGCCAGCAGCCACAGACTGGGACTAGGCAATGAGCAGTTCTTC
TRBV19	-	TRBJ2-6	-	CASSSHPEANVLTF	TGTGCCAGTAGTTCCCATCCAGAGGCCAACGTCCTGACTTTC
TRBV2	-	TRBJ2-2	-	CASQERAHSSTGELFF	TGTGCCAGCCAGGAGCGGGCCCATAGCTCCACCGGGGAGCTGTTTTTT
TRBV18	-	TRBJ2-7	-	CASSPPGYYEQYF	TGTGCCAGCTCACCACCGGGGTACTACGAGCAGTACTTC
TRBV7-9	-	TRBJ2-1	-	CAIRGEIEQFF	TGTGCCATAAGGGGGGAGATTGAGCAGTTCTTC
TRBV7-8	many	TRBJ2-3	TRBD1	CASRDRAFTDTQYF	TGTGCCAGCAGGGACAGGGCATTCACAGATACGCAGTATTTT
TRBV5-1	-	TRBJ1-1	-	CASSLQGSVREAFF	TGCGCCAGCAGCTTGCAAGGCAGCGTCCGTGAAGCTTTCTTT
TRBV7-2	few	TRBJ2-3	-	CASSLFISPDTQYF	TGTGCCAGCAGCTTATTTATTAGCCCAGATACGCAGTATTTT
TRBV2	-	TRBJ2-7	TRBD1	CASDRGGTYEQYF	TGTGCCAGCGACAGGGGGGGGACCTACGAGCAGTACTTC
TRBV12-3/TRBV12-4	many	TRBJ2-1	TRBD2	CASTPGGADEQFF	TGTGCCAGCACCCCGGGGGGGGCAGATGAGCAGTTCTTC
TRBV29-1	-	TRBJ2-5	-	CSGVQETQYF	TGCAGCGGGGTCCAAGAGACCCAGTACTTC
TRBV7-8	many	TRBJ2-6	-	CASSPRVLSGANVLTF	TGTGCCAGCAGCCCCCGGGTGCTCTCTGGGGCCAACGTCCTGACTTTC
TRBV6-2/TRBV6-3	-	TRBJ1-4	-	CASRGPVDEKLFF	TGTGCCAGCAGGGGACCGGTGGATGAAAAACTGTTTTTT
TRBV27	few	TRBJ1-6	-	CASSPSLEVKSPLHF	TGTGCCAGCAGTCCCTCCCTGGAGGTCAAGTCACCCCTCCACTTT
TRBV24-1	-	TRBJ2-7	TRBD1	CATSDPRTGSSEQYF	TGTGCCACCAGTGACCCCCGGACAGGGTCAAGCGAGCAGTACTTC
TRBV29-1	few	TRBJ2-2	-	CSVGSGELFF	TGCAGCGTTGGGTCCGGGGAGCTGTTTTTT
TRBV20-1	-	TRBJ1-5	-	CSAYGQPQHF	TGCAGTGCTTACGGTCAGCCCCAGCATTTT
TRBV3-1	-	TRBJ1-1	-	CASSQKGGLVAEAFF	TGTGCCAGCAGCCAAAAGGGAGGGCTTGTTGCTGAAGCTTTCTTT
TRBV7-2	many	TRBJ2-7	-	CASSLGGGSSYEQYF	TGCGCCAGCAGCTTGGGAGGTGGAAGCTCCTACGAGCAGTACTTC
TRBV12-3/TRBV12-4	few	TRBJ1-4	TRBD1	CASSKTGVVREKLFF	TGTGCCAGCAGCAAAACAGGGGTGGTACGGGAAAAACTGTTTTTT
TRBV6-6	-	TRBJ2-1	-	CASSSRRGSSYNEQFF	TGTGCCAGCAGTTCCCGAAGAGGAAGCTCCTACAATGAGCAGTTCTTC
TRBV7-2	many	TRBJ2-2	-	CASSSDLTGELFF	TGTGCCAGCAGCTCGGACCTAACCGGGGAGCTGTTTTTT
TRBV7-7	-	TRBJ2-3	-	CASSLGLWPGTDTQYF	TGTGCCAGCAGCTTGGGGCTGTGGCCCGGCACAGATACGCAGTATTTT
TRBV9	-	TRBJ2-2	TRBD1	CASSVAGQAGELFF	TGTGCCAGCAGCGTAGCTGGACAGGCCGGGGAGCTGTTTTTT
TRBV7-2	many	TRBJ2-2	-	CASTSRGVTGELFF	TGTGCCAGCACCTCAAGGGGAGTCACCGGGGAGCTGTTTTTT
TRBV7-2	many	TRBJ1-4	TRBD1	CASSSAPTTGVEKLFF	TGTGCCAGCAGCTCCGCCCCTACGACAGGGGTAGAAAAACTGTTTTTT
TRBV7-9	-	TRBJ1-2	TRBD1	CASRQGADPNYGYTF	TGTGCCAGCAGACAGGGGGCCGACCCTAACTATGGCTACACCTTC
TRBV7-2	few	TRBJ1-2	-	CASSLGGAGSHMWGYTF	TGTGCCAGCAGCTTAGGGGGAGCAGGGAGCCATATGTGGGGCTACACCTTC
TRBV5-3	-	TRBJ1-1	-	CASSLDGNTEAYF	TGTGCCAGCAGCTTAGATGGGAACACTGAAGCTTACTTT
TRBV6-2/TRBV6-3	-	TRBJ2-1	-	CASSYAGISYNEQFF	TGTGCCAGCAGTTACGCGGGCATCTCCTACAATGAGCAGTTCTTC